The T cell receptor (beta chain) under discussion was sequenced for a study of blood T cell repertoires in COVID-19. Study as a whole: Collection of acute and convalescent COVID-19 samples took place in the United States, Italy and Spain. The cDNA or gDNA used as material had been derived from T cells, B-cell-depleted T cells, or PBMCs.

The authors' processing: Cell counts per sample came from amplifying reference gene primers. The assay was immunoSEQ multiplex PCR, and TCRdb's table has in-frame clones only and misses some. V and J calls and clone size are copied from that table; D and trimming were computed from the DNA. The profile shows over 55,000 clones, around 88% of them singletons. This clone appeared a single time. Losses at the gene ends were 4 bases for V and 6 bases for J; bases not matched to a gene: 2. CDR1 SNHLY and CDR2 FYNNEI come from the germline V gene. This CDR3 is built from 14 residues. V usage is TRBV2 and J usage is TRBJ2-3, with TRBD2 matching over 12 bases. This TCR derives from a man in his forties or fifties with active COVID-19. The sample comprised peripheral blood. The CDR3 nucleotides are TGTGCCAGCAGTGCGGGGACTAGCGGGGATACGCAGTATTTT. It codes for CASSAGTSGDTQYF.